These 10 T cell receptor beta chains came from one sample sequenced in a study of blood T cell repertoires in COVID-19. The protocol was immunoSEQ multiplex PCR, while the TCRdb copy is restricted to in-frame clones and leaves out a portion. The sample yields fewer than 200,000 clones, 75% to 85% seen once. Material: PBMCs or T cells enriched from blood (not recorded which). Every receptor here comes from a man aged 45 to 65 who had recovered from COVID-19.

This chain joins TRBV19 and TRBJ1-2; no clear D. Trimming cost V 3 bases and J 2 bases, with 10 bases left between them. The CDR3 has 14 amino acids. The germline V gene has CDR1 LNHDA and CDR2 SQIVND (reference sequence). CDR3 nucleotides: TGTGCCAGTAGTATTTTTCAGCGAAACTATGGCTACACCTTC. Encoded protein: CASSIFQRNYGYTF.

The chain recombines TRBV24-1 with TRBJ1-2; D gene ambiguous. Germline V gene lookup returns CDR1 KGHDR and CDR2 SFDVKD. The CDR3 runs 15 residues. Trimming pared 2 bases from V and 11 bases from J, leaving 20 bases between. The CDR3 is CATSDSVTTRDVYTF. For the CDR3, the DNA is TGTGCCACCAGTGATTCTGTGACAACTCGAGATGTGTACACCTTC.

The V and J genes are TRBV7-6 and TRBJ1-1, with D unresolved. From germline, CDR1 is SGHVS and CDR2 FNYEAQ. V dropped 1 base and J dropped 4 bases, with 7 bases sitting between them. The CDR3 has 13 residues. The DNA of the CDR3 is TGTGCCAGCAGCTTAGAGCGTGGCACTGAAGCTTTCTTT. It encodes CASSLERGTEAFF.

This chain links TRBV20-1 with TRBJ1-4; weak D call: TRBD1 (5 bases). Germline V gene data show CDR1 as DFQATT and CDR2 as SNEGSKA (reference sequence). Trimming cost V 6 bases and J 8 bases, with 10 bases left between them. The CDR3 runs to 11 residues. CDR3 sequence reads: CSAGRGEKLFF. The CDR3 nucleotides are TGCAGTGCAGGACGGGGGGAAAAACTGTTTTTT.

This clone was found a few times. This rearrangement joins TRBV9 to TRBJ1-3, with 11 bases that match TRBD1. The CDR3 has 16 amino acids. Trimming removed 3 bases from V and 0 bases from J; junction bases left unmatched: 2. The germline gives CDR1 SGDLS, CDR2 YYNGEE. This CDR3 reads CASSGTGGFSGNTIYF. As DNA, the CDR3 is TGTGCCAGCAGCGGGACAGGGGGCTTCTCTGGAAACACCATATATTTT.

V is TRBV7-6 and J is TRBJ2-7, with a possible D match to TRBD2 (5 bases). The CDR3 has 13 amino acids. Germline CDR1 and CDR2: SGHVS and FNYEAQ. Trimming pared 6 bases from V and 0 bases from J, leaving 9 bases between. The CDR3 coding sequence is TGTGCCAGCAGTACCCGGGACTCCTACGAGCAGTACTTC. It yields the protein CASSTRDSYEQYF.

The CDR3 protein is CASSLPGQGKLFF. CDR3 coding DNA: TGTGCCAGCAGCCTGCCGGGACAGGGTAAACTGTTTTTT. This chain uses TRBV5-4 with TRBJ1-4, with 9 bases lining up with TRBD1. CDR1 is SGHNT, CDR2 YYREEE, per germline (reference sequence). V was clipped by 4 bases and J by 11 bases; unmatched bases: 6. CDR3 length: 13 residues.

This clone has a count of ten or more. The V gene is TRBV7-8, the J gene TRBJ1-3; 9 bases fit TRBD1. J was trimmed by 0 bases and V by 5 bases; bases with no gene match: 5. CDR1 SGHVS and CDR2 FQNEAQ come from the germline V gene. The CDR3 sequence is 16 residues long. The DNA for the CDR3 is TGTGCCAGCAGCGCGACAGGGGGGTCCTCTGGAAACACCATATATTTT. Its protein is CASSATGGSSGNTIYF.

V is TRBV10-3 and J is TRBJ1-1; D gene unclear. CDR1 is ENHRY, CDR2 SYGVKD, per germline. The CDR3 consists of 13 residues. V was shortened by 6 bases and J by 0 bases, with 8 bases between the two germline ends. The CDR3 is CAISDQMNTEAFF. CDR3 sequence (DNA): TGTGCCATCAGCGATCAGATGAACACTGAAGCTTTCTTT.

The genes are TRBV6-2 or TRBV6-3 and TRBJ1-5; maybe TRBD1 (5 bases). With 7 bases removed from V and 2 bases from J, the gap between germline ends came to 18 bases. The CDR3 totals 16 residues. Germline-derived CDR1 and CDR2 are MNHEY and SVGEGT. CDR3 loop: CASTPDKGYGNQPQHF. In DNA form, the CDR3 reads TGTGCCAGCACCCCGGACAAGGGGTACGGCAATCAGCCCCAGCATTTT.